The rows below give T cell receptor beta chains drawn from one sample of a study of OX40 agonist ivuxolimab in advanced cancers. Data came from immunoSEQ multiplex PCR; TCRdb stores just in-frame clones and leaves some out. The sample yields approximately 10,000 clones, more than 70% seen once. The specimen comprised CD4+ or CD8+ T cells sorted from blood, sampled in a trial of the OX40 agonist ivuxolimab. Receptors were obtained from an adult with an advanced solid tumor such as melanoma, head and neck, liver or kidney cancer. CDR3s include the opening cysteine and the closing phenylalanine or tryptophan. D genes are given only for firm matches. Part of the rows lack a size; the others show once, few, many or a class for expanded clones.

TRBD1	TRBV4-3	.	TRBJ2-1	TGCGCCAGCAGCGAACAATGGACAGGGGGTCTCAATGAGCAGTTCTTC	CASSEQWTGGLNEQFF
.	TRBV9	once	TRBJ1-2	TGTGCCAGCAGCGTAGCTACGGGATTAAGTGGCTACACCTTC	CASSVATGLSGYTF
TRBD1	TRBV4-1	.	TRBJ1-4	TGCGCCAGCAGCAACAGGGGGGCTGAAAAACTGTTTTTT	CASSNRGAEKLFF
TRBD1	TRBV6-1	medium-sized	TRBJ1-1	TGTGCCAGCAGTGCCGGCAGGGGGCTGGTCACTGAAGCTTTCTTT	CASSAGRGLVTEAFF
TRBD1	TRBV5-1	.	TRBJ2-3	TGCGCCAGCAGCCCGGGACAGAGTAGCACAGATACGCAGTATTTT	CASSPGQSSTDTQYF
TRBD1	TRBV4-3	few	TRBJ2-2	TGCGCCAGCAGCCAAGGTTCACTAGGGGGCGTGCACACCGGGGAGCTGTTTTTT	CASSQGSLGGVHTGELFF
.	TRBV11-2	.	TRBJ1-4	TGTGCCAGCAGCTTAGCCCCGCTGTGGGGGGCGCCTAATGAAAAACTGTTTTTT	CASSLAPLWGAPNEKLFF
.	TRBV29-1	.	TRBJ2-3	TGCAGCGTTGGAGGACACGGGACAGATACGCAGTATTTT	CSVGGHGTDTQYF
TRBD1	TRBV27	.	TRBJ2-7	TGTGCCAGCAGTTTAGGACAGGGGGCTTACGAGCAGTACTTC	CASSLGQGAYEQYF
.	TRBV7-8	.	TRBJ2-1	TGTGCCAGCAGCTTATTTGTCGGAAACAATGAGCAGTTCTTC	CASSLFVGNNEQFF
.	TRBV7-2	.	TRBJ2-5	TGTGCCAGCAGCTTGAGTTCGAGGGAAGAGACCCAGTACTTC	CASSLSSREETQYF
TRBD1	TRBV13	few	TRBJ2-1	TGTGCCACCCGACGGGGACAGGGGGCGATTGAGCAGTTCTTC	CATRRGQGAIEQFF
.	TRBV11-1	.	TRBJ2-7	TGTGCCAGCAGCCGATGGAGAACAGGGACCCAAGCCTCCTACGAGCAGTACTTC	CASSRWRTGTQASYEQYF
.	TRBV6-6	.	TRBJ1-4	TGTGCCAGCAGCCCGGGCCAGGAGGAGGAAAAACTGTTTTTT	CASSPGQEEEKLFF
.	TRBV9	.	TRBJ2-4	TGTGCCAGCAGCGGGAAGGAGGACATTCAGTACTTC	CASSGKEDIQYF
TRBD2	TRBV13	.	TRBJ2-3	TGTGCCAGCAGCTCCCGGACTAGTGGGGGAGATACGCAGTATTTT	CASSSRTSGGDTQYF
TRBD2	TRBV2	.	TRBJ2-1	TGTGCCAGCCGGCGCGGGGGAAGCTCCTACAATGAGCAGTTCTTC	CASRRGGSSYNEQFF
TRBD2	TRBV7-2	.	TRBJ2-7	TGTGCCAGCAGCTTAGGACCTAGCGGGGCCTCCTACGAGCAGTACTTC	CASSLGPSGASYEQYF
.	TRBV6-5	.	TRBJ2-1	TGTGCCAGCAGCGTCGACTCCTACAATGAGCAGTTCTTC	CASSVDSYNEQFF
.	TRBV30	.	TRBJ2-3	TGTGCCTGGAGTGTCAGTGGGAAAAGCACAGATACGCAGTATTTT	CAWSVSGKSTDTQYF
TRBD1	TRBV30	once	TRBJ1-4	TGTGCCTGGAGTTACACGACAGGGCTCAACGAAAAACTGTTTTTT	CAWSYTTGLNEKLFF
.	TRBV13	.	TRBJ2-7	TGTGCCAGCAGCTTAGGCGGGAGTGGAGGAACCTACGAGCAGTACTTC	CASSLGGSGGTYEQYF
.	TRBV11-2	.	TRBJ1-1	TGTGCCAGCAGCTACCAACTGAACACTGAAGCTTTCTTT	CASSYQLNTEAFF
.	TRBV28	.	TRBJ2-3	TGTGCCAGCAGTTTAGGGGTCGCGGGGCCACACACAGATACGCAGTATTTT	CASSLGVAGPHTDTQYF
TRBD2	TRBV27	once	TRBJ2-3	TGTGCCAGCAGTTTATTACGGGGGGATGTCCATACGCAGTATTTT	CASSLLRGDVHTQYF
.	TRBV7-7	once	TRBJ2-7	TGTGCCAGCAGCCCGGACCGCTCCTCCTACGAGCAGTACTTC	CASSPDRSSYEQYF
TRBD2	TRBV19	.	TRBJ2-3	TGTGCCAGTAGTGTCCTCGGGGGGGCAATCCTTCCAGCAGATACGCAGTATTTT	CASSVLGGAILPADTQYF
TRBD2	TRBV9	.	TRBJ2-5	TGTGCCAGCAGCCCATCGGGAGGTACCAAACAAGAGACCCAGTACTTC	CASSPSGGTKQETQYF
.	TRBV9	.	TRBJ2-4	TGTGCCAGCAGCCCCGGGCACAGCAAAAACATTCAGTACTTC	CASSPGHSKNIQYF
TRBD1	TRBV9	.	TRBJ2-4	TGTGCCAGCAGCTTCGCCGCCGGGACAGGGGATCTTCAGTACTTC	CASSFAAGTGDLQYF
.	TRBV27	few	TRBJ1-2	TGTGCCAGCAGTTTATCACCTAGTTCGGGATCTGGCTACACCTTC	CASSLSPSSGSGYTF